This TCR beta chain was identified during a study of post-analysis software for immune sequencing data. Across the whole study: Included among the disease courses, which were recorded for the cohort, were relapsing-remitting, secondary progressive and progressive-relapsing multiple sclerosis. General study results and limits: In patients, TRBV5-6, TRBV5-1 and TRBV20-1 belonged to several TRBV segments found more frequently than in controls.

In the case of this clonotype: Its antigen is as yet unknown.

The CDR3 loop spans 11 amino acids. Trimming shortened V by 5 bases and J by 0 bases, and 5 bases separated the two germline ends. From germline, CDR1 is SQVTM and CDR2 ANQGSEA. Unique-molecular-identifier-tagged TCR beta cDNA libraries were used. The source material, about 0.9 to 11 million T cells, gave rise to 450,000 to 550,000 cDNA molecules. One entry per CDR3 protein results from TCRdb running MiXCR on the PCR reads. The sample holds approximately 730,000 distinct CDR3 sequences, roughly 46% seen once. This TCR was sampled from a girl aged 10-17 years with multiple sclerosis. This sequence joins TRBV29-1 and TRBJ2-7; D not resolved. Source material: blood. The CDR3 bases are TGCAGCGTTTCAGTCTCCTACGAGCAGTACTTC. Translation: CSVSVSYEQYF.